The text below deals with one T cell receptor beta chain. The data belong to a study of blood T cell repertoires in COVID-19. Assay: immunoSEQ multiplex PCR; the TCRdb copy retains only in-frame clones and omits some. The table shows about 150,000 clones, with about 83% occurring only once. V lost 5 bases, J lost 4 bases, and 11 bases lay in between. The CDR3 spans 13 residues. The TCR was taken from a man in his forties or fifties with acute or convalescent COVID-19. The chain has TRBV12-3 or TRBV12-4 and TRBJ1-2; D ambiguous. Sequencing was done on a sample of peripheral blood. CDR3 DNA: TGTGCCAGCAGTCCGGGGTCCTTCTATGGCTACACCTTC. Translated, it gives CASSPGSFYGYTF.